The 24 T cell receptor beta chains listed next were all sequenced from one sample in a study of blood T cell repertoires in COVID-19. Here immunoSEQ multiplex PCR was the method, and the copy in TCRdb shows in-frame clones only, minus some. Here the sample spans 100,000 to 150,000 clones, approximately 81% being singletons. The sequenced sample was peripheral blood. The source of these receptors is a man aged 80 or over with COVID-19, enrolled during active disease.

This clone has more than one count but fewer than ten. The chain couples TRBV11-2 to TRBJ1-1; possible D gene TRBD1, 5 bases. The ends were cut back, 2 bases at V and 4 bases at J, with 8 bases in the middle. Germline V gene lookup returns CDR1 SGHAT and CDR2 FQNNGV. The CDR3 has 13 residues. CDR3 coding DNA: TGTGCCAGCAGCTTATCGGACACCACTGAAGCTTTCTTT. Protein: CASSLSDTTEAFF.

The count of this clone is one. This chain connects TRBV6-5 to TRBJ2-2; D may be TRBD2 (6 bases). V was trimmed by 7 bases and J by 4 bases, leaving 10 bases between them. The CDR3 totals 13 residues. Germline lookup yields CDR1 MNHEY and CDR2 SVGAGI. The CDR3 reads CASNGEVTGELFF. The CDR3 DNA sequence: TGTGCCAGCAACGGGGAGGTCACCGGGGAGCTGTTTTTT.

J is TRBJ2-1 and V is TRBV9, with TRBD2 matching over 10 bases. CDR1 is SGDLS and CDR2 is YYNGEE in the germline V gene. The CDR3 runs 16 residues. V lost 3 bases, J lost 4 bases, and 7 bases stayed unmatched. The CDR3 nucleotides are TGTGCCAGCAGCGCCGCCGGGACTAGCGATTACAATGAGCAGTTCTTC. It encodes CASSAAGTSDYNEQFF.

Only one count was recorded for this clone. The rearrangement joins TRBV28 to TRBJ2-1; 14 positions match TRBD2. Trimming removed 6 bases from V and 7 bases from J; junction bases left unmatched: 5. Germline loops: CDR1 MDHEN, CDR2 SYDVKM. This CDR3 region has 15 residues. CDR3 loop: CASSSGTSGRNEQFF. CDR3 coding DNA: TGTGCCAGCAGCTCCGGGACTAGCGGGAGAAATGAGCAGTTCTTC.

The J gene is TRBJ1-5, the V gene TRBV2; maybe TRBD1 (5 bases). There are 14 residues in the CDR3. Trimming pared 3 bases from V and 4 bases from J, leaving 10 bases between. The germline CDR1 and CDR2 sequences are SNHLY and FYNNEI. CDR3 amino acids: CASSDWGENQPQHF. CDR3 DNA: TGTGCCAGCAGTGATTGGGGGGAGAATCAGCCCCAGCATTTT.

V gene TRBV28 combines with J gene TRBJ1-5, with 10 positions matching TRBD1. J gave up 7 bases and V 4 bases, and 10 bases lay outside the gene matches. This CDR3 contains 16 residues. In germline, CDR1 is MDHEN, CDR2 SYDVKM. For the CDR3, the DNA is TGTGCCAGCAGTTCCCTTAGGGACAGGGGTGGCCAGCCCCAGCATTTT. Residues: CASSSLRDRGGQPQHF.

V is TRBV19 and J is TRBJ2-5; 8 bases fit TRBD1. The CDR3 is made up of 15 amino acids. V shed 3 bases, J shed 4 bases, and the junction held 7 bases outside the gene matches. Germline lookup yields CDR1 LNHDA and CDR2 SQIVND (reference sequence). The CDR3 nucleotides read TGTGCCAGTAGTATCGGACAGGGTGGTCGAGAGACCCAGTACTTC. It specifies CASSIGQGGRETQYF.

This chain links TRBV2 with TRBJ1-6; 8 bases match TRBD1. Germline loops: CDR1 SNHLY, CDR2 FYNNEI. There are 13 residues in the CDR3. After removal of 6 bases from V and 6 bases from J, the junction contained 1 base not matched to a gene. In nucleotides, the CDR3 is TGTGCCAGCAGCGGACAGGGTAATTCACCCCTCCACTTT. This translates into CASSGQGNSPLHF.

The chain recombines TRBV28 with TRBJ2-3; a weak D match, TRBD2 (6 bases). V was cut by 6 bases and J by 6 bases, with 19 bases left in between. The CDR3 contains 15 residues. Germline V gives CDR1 MDHEN, CDR2 SYDVKM. The CDR3 DNA follows: TGTGCCAGCAGAGTATCTATTGGCGGGACCGATACGCAGTATTTT. Translating gives CASRVSIGGTDTQYF.

The chain couples TRBV3-1 (or the pseudogene TRBV3-2) to TRBJ2-5, with D possibly matching TRBD2 (5 bases). Germline lookup yields CDR1 LGHDT and CDR2 YNNKEL (reference sequence). Trimming shortened V by 4 bases and J by 1 base, and 10 bases separated the two germline ends. The CDR3 runs to 14 residues. The CDR3 bases are TGTGCCAGCAGCCGGACTGGAATCCAAGAGACCCAGTACTTC. The encoded protein is CASSRTGIQETQYF.

The V and J genes are TRBV5-1 and TRBJ2-5; 10 nucleotides match TRBD2. The V gene's germline CDR1 is SGHRS and CDR2 YFSETQ. V was pared by 6 bases and J by 1 base, with 6 bases of the junction left unmatched. The CDR3 totals 15 residues. The DNA of the CDR3 is TGCGCCAGCACCTTAGCGGGAGGACTCCAAGAGACCCAGTACTTC. Translated: CASTLAGGLQETQYF.

The chain combines TRBV2 with TRBJ2-1, with unresolved D. The V end was cut by 1 base, the J end by 2 bases, with 9 bases between. The germline CDR1 and CDR2 sequences are SNHLY and FYNNEI. This CDR3 spans 15 amino acids. CDR3 DNA: TGTGCCAGCAGTGAAGTGGCGGTGCCCTACAATGAGCAGTTCTTC. Encoded protein: CASSEVAVPYNEQFF.

V and J are TRBV14 and TRBJ2-7; 11 positions match TRBD2. The CDR3 length is 16 residues. With 4 bases clipped from V and 1 base from J, the junction kept 6 bases outside the gene matches. Germline CDR1 and CDR2: SGHDN and FVKESK. The CDR3 DNA follows: TGTGCCAGCAGCCCGTTAGGACTAGCGGGTTCCTACGAGCAGTACTTC. Translating gives CASSPLGLAGSYEQYF.

The chain couples TRBV19 to TRBJ1-4; tentative D call: TRBD1 (5 bases). V was shortened by 3 bases and J by 9 bases, with 14 bases between the two germline ends. CDR3 length: 14 residues. CDR1 and CDR2 (germline): LNHDA, SQIVND (reference sequence). Written as DNA, the CDR3 is TGTGCCAGTAGTATCCCTCAGGGAAGGAAAAAACTGTTTTTT. Translating it yields CASSIPQGRKKLFF.

The V gene is TRBV7-9, the J gene TRBJ2-6, with D perhaps matching TRBD2 (6 bases). The CDR3 runs 18 residues. From germline, CDR1 is SEHNR and CDR2 FQNEAQ (reference sequence). V lost 0 bases and J lost 0, with 12 bases in between. CDR3 residues: CASSLAVRGYSGANVLTF. CDR3 DNA: TGTGCCAGCAGCTTAGCTGTGCGGGGATACTCTGGGGCCAACGTCCTGACTTTC.

This clone was recorded once. The chain recombines TRBV28 with TRBJ2-7; the D gene is possibly TRBD2 (5 bases). CDR3 length: 15 amino acids. Trimming took 7 bases from V and 0 from J, leaving 16 bases between them. Per germline, CDR1 MDHEN and CDR2 SYDVKM. This CDR3 reads CASNPPDSASYEQYF. Written as DNA, the CDR3 is TGTGCCAGCAATCCACCGGACTCCGCCTCCTACGAGCAGTACTTC.

This CDR3 is CASSLDPLAGESEQFF. CDR3 DNA: TGTGCCAGCAGCTTAGATCCCCTAGCGGGAGAAAGCGAGCAGTTCTTC. The genes are TRBV11-3 and TRBJ2-1; 10 nucleotides line up with TRBD2. Germline CDR1 SGHNT, CDR2 YENEEA. The CDR3 is made up of 16 amino acids. After removal of 0 bases from V and 10 bases from J, the junction contained 9 bases not matched to a gene.

This clone was counted at least ten times. V is TRBV3-1 (or the pseudogene TRBV3-2) and J is TRBJ2-1; TRBD2 matches 10 bases. CDR1 is LGHDT and CDR2 is YNNKEL in the germline V gene (reference sequence). The CDR3 has 15 amino acids. V lost 2 bases, J lost 6 bases, and 4 bases stayed unmatched. This chain's CDR3 is CASSQFLAGVNEQFF. The CDR3 region has the DNA TGTGCCAGCAGCCAATTTCTAGCGGGAGTCAATGAGCAGTTCTTC.

The chain links TRBV15 to TRBJ2-7, with 8 bases that match TRBD1. J gave up 0 bases and V 3 bases, and 4 bases lay outside the gene matches. Germline CDR1 LNHNV, CDR2 YYDKDF (reference sequence). This CDR3 contains 15 residues. The DNA of the CDR3 is TGTGCCACCAGCAGGACAGGGGAGAGCTCCTACGAGCAGTACTTC. Its translation: CATSRTGESSYEQYF.

The gene calls are TRBV2 and TRBJ1-4, with D possibly TRBD1 on 5 matching bases. This CDR3 is 15 amino acids long. Per the germline V gene, CDR1 is SNHLY and CDR2 is FYNNEI. Trimming took 7 bases from V and 6 from J, leaving 18 bases between them. CDR3 in amino acids: CASMRAPGRDEKLFF. The CDR3 DNA reads TGTGCCAGCATGAGGGCTCCAGGGAGGGATGAAAAACTGTTTTTT.

This clone appeared once. The chain couples TRBV5-1 to TRBJ1-1; D perhaps matches TRBD1 (5 bases). Germline values: CDR1 SGHRS, CDR2 YFSETQ. The CDR3 contains 14 residues. V lost 4 bases, J lost 3 bases, and 13 bases lay in between. DNA for the CDR3: TGCGCCAGCAGCCGGGGCCCGGGGGACACTGAAGCTTTCTTT. Amino acids: CASSRGPGDTEAFF.

This clone was found a few times. The chain links TRBV5-1 to TRBJ2-2; 13 bases map to TRBD2. J gave up 3 bases and V 4 bases, and 6 bases lay outside the gene matches. CDR1 is SGHRS and CDR2 is YFSETQ in the germline V gene. This CDR3 comprises 17 residues. The CDR3 coding sequence is TGCGCCAGCAGCGAGGGACTAGCGGGGCTTCACACCGGGGAGCTGTTTTTT. Its translation: CASSEGLAGLHTGELFF.

The chain links TRBV6-5 to TRBJ1-3, with D possibly being TRBD1 (6 bases). This CDR3 has 13 amino acids. CDR1 MNHEY and CDR2 SVGAGI come from the germline V gene. The V end was cut by 5 bases, the J end by 3 bases, with 8 bases between. The CDR3 sequence: CASSRDIGNTIYF. DNA for the CDR3: TGTGCCAGCAGTCGGGACATTGGAAACACCATATATTTT.

The chain carries TRBV5-8 and TRBJ1-1; tentatively, D is TRBD1 (6 bases). CDR1 is SGHTS and CDR2 is YDEGEE in the germline V gene. Between the trimmed V and J ends, which lost 2 bases and 4 bases, there was a span of 15 bases. The CDR3 spans 15 residues. CDR3 protein: CASSFNREVSTEAFF. As DNA, the CDR3 is TGTGCCAGCAGCTTTAACAGGGAAGTGAGCACTGAAGCTTTCTTT. Drawing the rest from reference TRBV5-8 and TRBJ1-1, the complete variable domain is EAGVTQSPTHLIKTRGQQATLRCSPISGHTSVYWYQQALGLGLQFLLWYDEGEERNRGNFPPRFSGRQFPNYSSELNVNALELEDSALYLCASSFNREVSTEAFFGQGTRLTVV.